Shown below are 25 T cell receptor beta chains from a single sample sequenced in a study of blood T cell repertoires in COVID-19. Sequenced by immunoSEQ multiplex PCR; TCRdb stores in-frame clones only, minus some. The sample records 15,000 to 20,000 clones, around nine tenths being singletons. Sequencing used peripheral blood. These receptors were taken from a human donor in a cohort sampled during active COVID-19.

The CDR3 loop reads CARKLGGEETQYF. The DNA for the CDR3 is TGTGCTAGGAAGTTAGGGGGTGAAGAGACCCAGTACTTC. V usage is TRBV12-5 and J usage is TRBJ2-5, with D tentatively TRBD1 (6 bases). Germline-derived CDR1 and CDR2 are LGHNT and FRNRAP. The CDR3 has 13 residues. Deletions cut 9 bases from V and 3 bases from J, with 14 bases between.

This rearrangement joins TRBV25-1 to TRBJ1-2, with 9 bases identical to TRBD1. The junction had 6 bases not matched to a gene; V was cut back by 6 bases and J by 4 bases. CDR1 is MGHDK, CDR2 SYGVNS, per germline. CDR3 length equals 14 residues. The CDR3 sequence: CASSATGGRYGYTF. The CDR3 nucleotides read TGTGCCAGCAGCGCTACAGGGGGCCGCTATGGCTACACCTTC.

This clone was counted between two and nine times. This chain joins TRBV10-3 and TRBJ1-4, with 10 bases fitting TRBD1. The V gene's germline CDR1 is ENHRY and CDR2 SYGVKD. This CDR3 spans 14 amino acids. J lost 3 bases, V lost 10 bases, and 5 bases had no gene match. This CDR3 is CATGGTGANEKLFF. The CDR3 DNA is TGTGCCACCGGGGGGACAGGGGCTAATGAAAAACTGTTTTTT.

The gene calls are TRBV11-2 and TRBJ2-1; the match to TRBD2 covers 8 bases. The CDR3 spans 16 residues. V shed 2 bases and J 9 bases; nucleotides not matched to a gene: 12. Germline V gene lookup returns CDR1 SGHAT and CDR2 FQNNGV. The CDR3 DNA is TGTGCCAGCAGCTTATTTGCCGGGGGGGCCGGCTTTGAGCAGTTCTTC. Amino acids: CASSLFAGGAGFEQFF.

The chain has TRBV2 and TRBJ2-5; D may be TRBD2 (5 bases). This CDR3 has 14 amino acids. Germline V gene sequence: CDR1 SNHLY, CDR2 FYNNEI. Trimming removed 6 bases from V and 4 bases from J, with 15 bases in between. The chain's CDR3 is CASSAVRGGETQYF. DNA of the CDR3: TGTGCCAGCAGCGCCGTTCGAGGAGGAGAGACCCAGTACTTC.

Written as DNA, the CDR3 is TGTGCCAGCAGCGTAGCGGACACTCCTTGGTGGGAGACCCAGTACTTC. It specifies CASSVADTPWWETQYF. The chain has TRBV9 and TRBJ2-5, with D perhaps TRBD1 (5 bases). Germline-derived CDR1 and CDR2 are SGDLS and YYNGEE. This CDR3 spans 16 amino acids. V was shortened by 0 bases and J by 5 bases, with 17 bases between the two germline ends. The full variable domain, its missing parts supplied by reference TRBV9 and TRBJ2-5, is DSGVTQTPKHLITATGQRVTLRCSPRSGDLSVYWYQQSLDQGLQFLIQYYNGEERAKGNILERFSAQQFPDLHSELNLSSLELGDSALYFCASSVADTPWWETQYFGPGTRLLVL.

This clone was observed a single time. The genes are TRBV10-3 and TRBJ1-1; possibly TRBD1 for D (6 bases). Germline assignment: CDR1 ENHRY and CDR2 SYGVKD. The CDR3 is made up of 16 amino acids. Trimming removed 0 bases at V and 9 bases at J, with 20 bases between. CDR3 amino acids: CAISESMGYREGKAFF. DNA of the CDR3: TGTGCCATCAGTGAGTCGATGGGATACAGGGAAGGAAAAGCTTTCTTT.

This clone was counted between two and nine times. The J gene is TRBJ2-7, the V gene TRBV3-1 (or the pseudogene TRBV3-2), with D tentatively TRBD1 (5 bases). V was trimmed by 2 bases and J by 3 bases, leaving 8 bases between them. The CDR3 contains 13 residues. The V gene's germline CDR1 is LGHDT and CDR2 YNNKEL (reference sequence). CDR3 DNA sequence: TGTGCCAGCAGCCAACAGGGAAACTACGAGCAGTACTTC. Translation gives CASSQQGNYEQYF.

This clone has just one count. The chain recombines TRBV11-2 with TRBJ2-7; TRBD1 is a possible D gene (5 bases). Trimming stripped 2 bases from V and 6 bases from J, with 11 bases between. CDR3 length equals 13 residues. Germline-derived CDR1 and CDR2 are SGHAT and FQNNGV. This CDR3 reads CASSLSGQGEQYF. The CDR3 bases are TGTGCCAGCAGCTTATCAGGGCAGGGCGAGCAGTACTTC.

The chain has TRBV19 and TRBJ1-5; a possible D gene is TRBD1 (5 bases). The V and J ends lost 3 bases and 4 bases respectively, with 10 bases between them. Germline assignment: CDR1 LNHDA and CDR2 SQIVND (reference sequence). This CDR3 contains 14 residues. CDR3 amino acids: CASSIWSGNQPQHF. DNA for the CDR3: TGTGCCAGTAGTATCTGGTCAGGGAATCAGCCCCAGCATTTT.

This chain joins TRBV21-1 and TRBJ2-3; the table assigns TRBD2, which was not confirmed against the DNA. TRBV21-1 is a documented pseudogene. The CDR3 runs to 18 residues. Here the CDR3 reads CASSKELGAGVGSDTQYF. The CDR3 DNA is TGTGCCAGCAGCAAAGAACTGGGAGCGGGGGTGGGGTCAGATACGCAGTATTTT.

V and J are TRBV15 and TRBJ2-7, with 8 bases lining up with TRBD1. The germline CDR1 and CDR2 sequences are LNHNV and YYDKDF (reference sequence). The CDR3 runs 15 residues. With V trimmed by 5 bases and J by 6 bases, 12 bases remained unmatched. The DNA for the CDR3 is TGTGCCACCAGCCCCGGGAAGGACAGGGCCACCGAGCAGTACTTC. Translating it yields CATSPGKDRATEQYF. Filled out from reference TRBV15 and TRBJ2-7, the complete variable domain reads DAMVIQNPRYQVTQFGKPVTLSCSQTLNHNVMYWYQQKSSQAPKLLFHYYDKDFNNEADTPDNFQSRRPNTSFCFLDIRSPGLGDTAMYLCATSPGKDRATEQYFGPGTRLTVT.

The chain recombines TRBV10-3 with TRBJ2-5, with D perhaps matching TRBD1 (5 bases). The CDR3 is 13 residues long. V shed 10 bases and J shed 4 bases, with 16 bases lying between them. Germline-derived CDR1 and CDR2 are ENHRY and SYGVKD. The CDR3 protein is CATTGEKSETQYF. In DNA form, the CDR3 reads TGTGCCACAACAGGAGAAAAATCAGAGACCCAGTACTTC.

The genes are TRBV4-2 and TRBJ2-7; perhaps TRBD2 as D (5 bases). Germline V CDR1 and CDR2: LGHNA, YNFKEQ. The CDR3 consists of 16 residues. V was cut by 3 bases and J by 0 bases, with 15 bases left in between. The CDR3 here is CASSQASGRSSYEQYF. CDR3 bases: TGTGCCAGCAGCCAGGCATCTGGGAGAAGCTCCTACGAGCAGTACTTC.

The CDR3: CAWSPPGGRSGNTIYF. CDR3 nucleotide sequence: TGTGCCTGGAGTCCTCCGGGGGGCCGCTCTGGAAACACCATATATTTT. The chain has TRBV30 and TRBJ1-3, with D perhaps TRBD1 (6 bases). CDR1 GTSNPN and CDR2 SVGIG come from the germline V gene (reference sequence). The CDR3 contains 16 residues. The V end lost 2 bases, the J end lost 0 bases, and 14 bases lay between the germline ends.

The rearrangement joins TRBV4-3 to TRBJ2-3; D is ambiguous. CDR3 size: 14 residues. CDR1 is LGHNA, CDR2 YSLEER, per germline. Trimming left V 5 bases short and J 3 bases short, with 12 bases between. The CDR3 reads CASSFGSGTDTQYF. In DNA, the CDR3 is TGCGCCAGCAGCTTTGGGTCAGGAACAGATACGCAGTATTTT.

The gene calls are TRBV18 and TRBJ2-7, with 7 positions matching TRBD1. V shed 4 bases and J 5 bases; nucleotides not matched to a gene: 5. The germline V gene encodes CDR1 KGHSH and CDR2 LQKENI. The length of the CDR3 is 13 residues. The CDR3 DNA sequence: TGTGCCAGCTCACGACAGGGCGTCCACGAGCAGTACTTC. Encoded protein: CASSRQGVHEQYF.

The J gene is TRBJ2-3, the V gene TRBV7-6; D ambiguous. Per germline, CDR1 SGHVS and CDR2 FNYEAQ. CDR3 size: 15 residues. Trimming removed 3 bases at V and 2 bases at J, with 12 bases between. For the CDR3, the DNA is TGTGCCAGCAGCTTGACGGCAGACAACACAGATACGCAGTATTTT. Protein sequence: CASSLTADNTDTQYF.

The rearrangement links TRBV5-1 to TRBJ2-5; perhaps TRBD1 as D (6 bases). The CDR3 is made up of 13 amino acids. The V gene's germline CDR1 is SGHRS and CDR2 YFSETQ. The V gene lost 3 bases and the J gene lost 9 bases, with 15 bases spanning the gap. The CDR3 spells CASSYGTRESQYF. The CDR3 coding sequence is TGCGCCAGCAGCTACGGGACAAGGGAATCCCAGTACTTC.

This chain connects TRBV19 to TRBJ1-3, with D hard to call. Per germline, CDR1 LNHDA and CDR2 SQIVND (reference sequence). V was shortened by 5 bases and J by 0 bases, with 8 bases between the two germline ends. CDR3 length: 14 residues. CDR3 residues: CASSLGSSGNTIYF. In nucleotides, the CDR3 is TGTGCCAGTAGTCTCGGTAGCTCTGGAAACACCATATATTTT.

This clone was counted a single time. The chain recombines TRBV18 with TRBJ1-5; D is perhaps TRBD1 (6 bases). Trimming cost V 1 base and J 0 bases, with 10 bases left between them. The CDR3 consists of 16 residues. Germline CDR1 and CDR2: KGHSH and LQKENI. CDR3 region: CASSPQDRGSNQPQHF. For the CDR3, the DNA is TGTGCCAGCTCACCACAGGACAGAGGTAGCAATCAGCCCCAGCATTTT.

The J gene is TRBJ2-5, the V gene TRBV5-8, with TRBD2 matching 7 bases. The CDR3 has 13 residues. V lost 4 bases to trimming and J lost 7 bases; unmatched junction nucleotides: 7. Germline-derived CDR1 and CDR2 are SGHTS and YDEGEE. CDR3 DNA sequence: TGTGCCAGCAGCCCCAGCGGGGCGGGGACCCAGTACTTC. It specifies CASSPSGAGTQYF.

CDR3 sequence reads: CASSIGGETEAFF. CDR3 in DNA: TGTGCCAGCAGCATCGGGGGGGAAACTGAAGCTTTCTTT. The chain employs TRBV7-9 and TRBJ1-1; D is perhaps TRBD1 (5 bases). The V end lost 5 bases, the J end lost 5 bases, and 12 bases lay between the germline ends. CDR1 SEHNR and CDR2 FQNEAQ come from the germline V gene (reference sequence). There are 13 residues in the CDR3.

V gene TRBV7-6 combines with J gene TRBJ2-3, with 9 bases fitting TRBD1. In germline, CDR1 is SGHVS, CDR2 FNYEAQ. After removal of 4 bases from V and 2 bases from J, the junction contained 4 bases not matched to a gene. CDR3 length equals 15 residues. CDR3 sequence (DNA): TGTGCCAGCAGCTCCCTACAGGGGGCCACAGATACGCAGTATTTT. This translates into CASSSLQGATDTQYF.

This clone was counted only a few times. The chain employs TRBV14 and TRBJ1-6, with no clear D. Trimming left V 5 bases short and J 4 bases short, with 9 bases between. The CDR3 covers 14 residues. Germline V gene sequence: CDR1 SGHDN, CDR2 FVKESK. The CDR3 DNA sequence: TGTGCCAGCAGCTCAGGACTGTATAATTCACCCCTCCACTTT. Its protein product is CASSSGLYNSPLHF.